The TCR beta chain described here comes from a study of shared clonotypes between healthy human individuals. Points from the study as a whole: The naive CD4 repertoires of several donors were compared, and roughly 5% of clonotypes were shared.

Germline loops: CDR1 SGHVS, CDR2 FQNEAQ. The V segment lost 4 bases and the J segment 9 bases; nucleotides outside the gene matches: 3. The CDR3 runs to 13 residues. The donors, all of them Caucasian adults, lived in Nashville, Tennessee. With regard to this clone: What it binds is unknown.

Every subset's genomic DNA went evenly onto several immunoSEQ plates. Methods used by the authors: Junction-only sequences produced by ImmunoSEQ had no quality scores, so filtering differed. Assay used: immunoSEQ multiplex PCR; TCRdb lists only in-frame clones, some missing. V and J calls and clone size are those listed in that table; D and trimming were worked out from the DNA. This sample carries over 2 million clones, roughly 95% of them seen once, and the ten largest clones take roughly 0.13%. Source material: naive CD4+ T cells sorted from blood. The subset was: CD45RA+ positively selected. The chain joins TRBV7-8 to TRBJ2-1; 10 bases map to TRBD2. This receptor was obtained from a young man in good health. The CDR3, as DNA: TGTGCCAGCAGCTCCGGACTAGCGGTTGAGCAGTTCTTC. This encodes CASSSGLAVEQFF.